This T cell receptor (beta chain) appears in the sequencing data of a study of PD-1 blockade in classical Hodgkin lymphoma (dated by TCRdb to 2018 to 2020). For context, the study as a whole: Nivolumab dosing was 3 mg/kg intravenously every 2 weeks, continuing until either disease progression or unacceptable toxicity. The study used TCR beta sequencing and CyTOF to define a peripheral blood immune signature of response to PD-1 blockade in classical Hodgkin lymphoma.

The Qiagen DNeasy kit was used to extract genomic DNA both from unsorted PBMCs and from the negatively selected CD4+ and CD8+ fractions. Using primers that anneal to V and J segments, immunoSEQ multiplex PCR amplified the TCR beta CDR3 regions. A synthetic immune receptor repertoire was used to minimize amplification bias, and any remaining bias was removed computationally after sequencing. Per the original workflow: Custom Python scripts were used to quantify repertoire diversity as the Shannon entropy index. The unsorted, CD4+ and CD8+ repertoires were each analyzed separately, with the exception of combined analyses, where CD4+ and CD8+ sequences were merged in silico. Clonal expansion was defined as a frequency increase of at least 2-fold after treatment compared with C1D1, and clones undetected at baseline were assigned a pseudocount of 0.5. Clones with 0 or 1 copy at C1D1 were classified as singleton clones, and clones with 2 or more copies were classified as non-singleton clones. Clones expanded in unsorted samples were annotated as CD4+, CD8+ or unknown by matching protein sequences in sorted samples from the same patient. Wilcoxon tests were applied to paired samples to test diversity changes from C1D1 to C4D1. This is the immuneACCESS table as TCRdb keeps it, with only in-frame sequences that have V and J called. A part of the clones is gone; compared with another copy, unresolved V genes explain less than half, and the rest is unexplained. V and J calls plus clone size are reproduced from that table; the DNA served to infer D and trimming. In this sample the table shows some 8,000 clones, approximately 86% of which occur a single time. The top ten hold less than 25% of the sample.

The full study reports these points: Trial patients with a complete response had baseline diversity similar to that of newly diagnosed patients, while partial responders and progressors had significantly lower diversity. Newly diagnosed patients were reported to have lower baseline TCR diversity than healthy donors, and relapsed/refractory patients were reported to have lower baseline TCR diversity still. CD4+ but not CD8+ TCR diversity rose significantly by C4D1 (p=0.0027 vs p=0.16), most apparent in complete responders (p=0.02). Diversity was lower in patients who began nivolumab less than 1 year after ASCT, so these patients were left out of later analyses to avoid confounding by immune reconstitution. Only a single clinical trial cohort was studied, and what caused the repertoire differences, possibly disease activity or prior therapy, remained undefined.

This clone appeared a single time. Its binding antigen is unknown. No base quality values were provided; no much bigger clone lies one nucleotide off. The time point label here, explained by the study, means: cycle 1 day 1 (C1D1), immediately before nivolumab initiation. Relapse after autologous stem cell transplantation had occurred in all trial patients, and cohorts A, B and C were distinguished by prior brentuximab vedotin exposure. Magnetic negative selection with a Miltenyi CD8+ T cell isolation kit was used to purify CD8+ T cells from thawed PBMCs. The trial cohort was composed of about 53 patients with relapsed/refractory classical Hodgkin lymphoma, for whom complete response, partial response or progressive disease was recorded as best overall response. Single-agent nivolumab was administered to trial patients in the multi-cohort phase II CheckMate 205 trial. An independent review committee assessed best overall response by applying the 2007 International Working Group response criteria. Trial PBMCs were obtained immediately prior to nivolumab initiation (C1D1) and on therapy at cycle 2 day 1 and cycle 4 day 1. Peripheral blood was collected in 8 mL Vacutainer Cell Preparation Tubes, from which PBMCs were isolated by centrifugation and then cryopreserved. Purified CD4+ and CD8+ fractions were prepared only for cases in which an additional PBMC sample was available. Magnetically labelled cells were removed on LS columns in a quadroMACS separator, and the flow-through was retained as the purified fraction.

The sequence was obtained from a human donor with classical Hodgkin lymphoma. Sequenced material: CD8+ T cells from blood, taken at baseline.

The CDR3 region: CASSLVDTNYGYTF. The DNA reads as follows: TGTGCCAGCAGCTTGGTGGACACCAACTATGGCTACACCTTC. The chain is made from TRBV5-6 and TRBJ1-2, and perhaps TRBD1 as D gene, on 5 matching bases. The CDR3 holds 14 amino acids from the cysteine to the phenylalanine. CDR3 DNA is the only sequence kept; it has 42 bases, read in frame from the first base. Per the germline V gene, SGHDT is the CDR1 and YYEEEE is the CDR2. The V end loses 0 bases and the J end loses 2 bases, and a stretch of 8 bases separates them.